One sample yielded the 16 T cell receptor beta chains listed below, sequenced in a study of CD8 T cells in ankylosing spondylitis (dated by TCRdb to the late 2010s). These receptors are not linked to any known antigen. General conclusions and limits of the study: Blood from ankylosing spondylitis patients appeared to be characterized by a TCR beta motif made up of under ten highly homologous amino acid variants.

Library construction relied on 5' RACE. Instrument on record: Illumina HiSeq 2500. The public reads were run again by TCRdb, first through fastp at Q25 and then through MiXCR, and only productive beta chains were kept. Entries that share a CDR3 protein sequence are merged under the most common genes and DNA. In this sample the table shows around 94,000 distinct CDR3 sequences, about 9% of which occur a single time. The top ten clonotypes cover over 25% of the sample. Sequenced input: blood, either unsorted or a sorted T cell fraction (not recorded which). These receptor sequences come from a male donor with ankylosing spondylitis.

This clonotype has only a few counts. The chain has TRBV12-3 or TRBV12-4 and TRBJ2-7; D ambiguous. The V and J ends lost 3 bases and 7 bases respectively, with 16 bases between them. This CDR3 contains 14 residues. CDR3 loop: CASSFHGPSMEQYF. As DNA, the CDR3 is TGTGCCAGCAGTTTCCACGGGCCCTCTATGGAGCAGTACTTC.

The chain employs TRBV3-1 and TRBJ2-6; TRBD1 might be the D (6 bases). Between the trimmed V and J ends, which lost 4 bases and 2 bases, there was a span of 15 bases. CDR1 is LGHDT, CDR2 YNNKEL, per germline (reference sequence). The CDR3 is 17 residues long. The CDR3 coding sequence is TGTGCCAGCAGCCCCCAGGGGCTAGGAGCTGGGGCCAACGTCCTGACTTTC. Encoded protein: CASSPQGLGAGANVLTF.

In its sample, this clonotype was seen many times. The chain has TRBV6-2 or TRBV6-3 and TRBJ2-1, with D tentatively TRBD1 or TRBD2 (5 bases each). The CDR3 runs to 12 residues. CDR1 and CDR2 (germline): MNHEY, SVGEGT. V was pared by 9 bases and J by 8 bases, with 14 bases between. The CDR3 loop reads CASERDPHEQFF. The DNA of the CDR3 is TGTGCCAGTGAACGGGACCCCCATGAGCAGTTCTTC.

The chain joins TRBV19 to TRBJ2-1; 7 nucleotides line up with TRBD1. The CDR3 runs to 16 residues. The trim removed 1 base at V and 3 bases at J, leaving 6 bases unmatched. Germline V gene data show CDR1 as LNHDA and CDR2 as SQIVND (reference sequence). DNA of the CDR3: TGTGCCAGTAGTATAGTACCGGGACAGTACTACAATGAGCAGTTCTTC. Translated, it gives CASSIVPGQYYNEQFF.

This clonotype was counted at least ten times. The rearrangement joins TRBV7-8 to TRBJ2-2; a weak D match, TRBD1 (5 bases). CDR1 is SGHVS, CDR2 FQNEAQ, per germline. The CDR3 totals 16 residues. V was shortened by 2 bases and J by 6 bases, with 16 bases between the two germline ends. In DNA, the CDR3 is TGTGCCAGCAGCTTACCTTATAGGGGAATCCCCGGGGAGCTGTTTTTT. Translating gives CASSLPYRGIPGELFF.

This clonotype was recorded many times. J is TRBJ2-1 and V is TRBV7-9; 8 bases are shared with TRBD1. From germline, CDR1 is SEHNR and CDR2 FQNEAQ (reference sequence). The V segment lost 5 bases and the J segment 6 bases; nucleotides outside the gene matches: 3. The CDR3 spans 13 residues. The CDR3 here is CASSPGQGNEQFF. CDR3 nucleotides: TGTGCCAGCAGCCCCGGACAGGGCAATGAGCAGTTCTTC.

The chain carries TRBV6-5 and TRBJ1-1; D is ambiguous. Germline lookup yields CDR1 MNHEY and CDR2 SVGAGI. CDR3 length: 13 residues. Trimming cost V 2 bases and J 0 bases, with 4 bases left between them. The CDR3 nucleotides are TGTGCCAGCAGTTACGTCATGAACACTGAAGCTTTCTTT. It is translated as CASSYVMNTEAFF.

This clonotype was counted between two and nine times. The CDR3 loop is CASSDDSAKNIQYF. The CDR3 DNA sequence: TGTGCCAGCAGCGACGACAGTGCCAAAAACATTCAGTACTTC. The chain couples TRBV5-4 to TRBJ2-4; TRBD1 might be the D (5 bases). The CDR3 covers 14 residues. Germline V lookup: CDR1 SGHNT, CDR2 YYREEE (reference sequence). V lost 4 bases, J lost 1 base, and 9 bases lay in between.

The chain couples TRBV24-1 to TRBJ1-2, with 8 bases matching TRBD1. The CDR3 extends over 15 amino acids. Looked up from germline, CDR1 is KGHDR and CDR2 is SFDVKD. V was pared by 3 bases and J by 6 bases, with 8 bases of the junction left unmatched. CDR3 sequence: CATSDKWTGLDGYTF. The CDR3 DNA is TGTGCCACCAGTGATAAGTGGACAGGGCTGGATGGCTACACCTTC.

There are a few counts of this clonotype. V and J are TRBV24-1 and TRBJ2-1; 10 bases are shared with TRBD1. Trimming at V came to 4 bases and at J to 4 bases, leaving 6 bases not matched to a gene. CDR1 is KGHDR and CDR2 is SFDVKD in the germline V gene. CDR3 length equals 16 residues. CDR3: CATSDQDRGGYNEQFF. For the CDR3, the DNA is TGTGCCACCAGTGACCAGGACAGGGGGGGATACAATGAGCAGTTCTTC.

This clonotype was observed many times. The chain joins TRBV12-3 or TRBV12-4 to TRBJ2-1; 10 nucleotides match TRBD2. V lost 4 bases to trimming and J lost 9 bases; unmatched junction nucleotides: 12. This CDR3 comprises 16 residues. The CDR3 reads CASSWLVLAGEGEQFF. The CDR3 bases are TGTGCCAGCAGTTGGCTCGTTCTAGCGGGAGAAGGTGAGCAGTTCTTC.

V gene TRBV2 combines with J gene TRBJ2-7; D is ambiguous. Germline V gene sequence: CDR1 SNHLY, CDR2 FYNNEI. The CDR3 length is 10 residues. The ends were cut back, 8 bases at V and 3 bases at J, with 5 bases in the middle. Written as DNA, the CDR3 is TGTGCCAGCTCGGGCTACGAGCAGTACTTC. It specifies CASSGYEQYF.

This clonotype was detected many times. The chain combines TRBV13 with TRBJ1-2; D is perhaps TRBD1 (6 bases). CDR3 length equals 14 residues. Trimming stripped 3 bases from V and 2 bases from J, with 10 bases between. Germline CDR1 and CDR2: PRHDT and FYEKMQ (reference sequence). CDR3 sequence reads: CASSFGTSNYGYTF. The CDR3 nucleotides read TGTGCCAGCAGCTTCGGGACATCCAACTATGGCTACACCTTC.

This clonotype was picked up a small number of times. The rearrangement joins TRBV10-2 to TRBJ1-1; D possibly corresponds to TRBD1 (6 bases). V was pared by 1 base and J by 11 bases, with 23 bases between. The CDR3 is 16 amino acids. The germline V gene encodes CDR1 WSHSY and CDR2 SAAADI. The CDR3 DNA is TGCGCCAGCAGTGAGTTTCCGGGACATTCCCCCGGTGGCGCTTTCTTT. Translated, it gives CASSEFPGHSPGGAFF.

The table lists this clonotype with many counts. This sequence joins TRBV15 and TRBJ2-7; 7 bases agree with TRBD2. CDR1 LNHNV and CDR2 YYDKDF come from the germline V gene (reference sequence). The length of the CDR3 is 15 residues. With V trimmed by 3 bases and J by 4 bases, 9 bases remained unmatched. CDR3 DNA sequence: TGTGCCACCAGCAGTCTAGCGGAACTTCGGTACGAGCAGTACTTC. Translating it yields CATSSLAELRYEQYF.

About this clonotype itself: The CDR3 does not end in the conserved phenylalanine or tryptophan, so this is likely a read error. The V and J genes are TRBV20-1 and TRBJ2-7; the match to TRBD2 covers 10 bases. Germline values: CDR1 DFQATT, CDR2 SNEGSKA (reference sequence). V shed 7 bases and J 6 bases; nucleotides not matched to a gene: 12. This CDR3 comprises 14 residues. This CDR3 reads CSVMSGRDSGEQYS. As DNA, the CDR3 is TGCAGTGTCATGAGCGGGAGGGATTCGGGCGAGCAGTACTCC.